The rows below give T cell receptor beta chains drawn from one sample of a study of blood T cell repertoires in COVID-19. TCRdb's copy holds only in-frame clones and misses some; the assay was immunoSEQ multiplex PCR. This table holds 75,000 to 100,000 clones, 87% found once. The specimen sequenced was peripheral blood. The receptors were gathered from a man aged 55 to 70 with acute or convalescent COVID-19. Both conserved end residues are part of each CDR3. Each record gives: V gene, J gene, CDR3 length, D gene, CDR3 DNA, CDR3 protein. The D gene is left open where the match is weak.

V gene: TRBV9; J gene: TRBJ1-6; CDR3 length: 17; D gene: -; CDR3 DNA: TGTGCCAGCAGCGTAGAGACCCCTGGGCAGGGTAATTCACCCCTCCACTTT; CDR3 protein: CASSVETPGQGNSPLHF
V gene: TRBV4-3; J gene: TRBJ1-2; CDR3 length: 15; D gene: TRBD1; CDR3 DNA: TGCGCCAGCAGCCAAGCCCAGACAGGGGTCGGTGGCTACACCTTC; CDR3 protein: CASSQAQTGVGGYTF
V gene: TRBV10-2; J gene: TRBJ1-6; CDR3 length: 14; D gene: TRBD1; CDR3 DNA: TGCGCCAGCAGTGAGACAGGGGGCGGCCAACCCCTCCACTTT; CDR3 protein: CASSETGGGQPLHF
V gene: TRBV3-1/TRBV3-2; J gene: TRBJ2-1; CDR3 length: 15; D gene: -; CDR3 DNA: TGTGCCAGCAGCCAAGATGTGGTGGAGGGGGCTGAGCAGTTCTTC; CDR3 protein: CASSQDVVEGAEQFF
V gene: TRBV12-3/TRBV12-4; J gene: TRBJ2-2; CDR3 length: 13; D gene: -; CDR3 DNA: TGTGCCAGCAGCCAAGACAGCCCCGGGGAGCTGTTTTTT; CDR3 protein: CASSQDSPGELFF
V gene: TRBV30; J gene: TRBJ1-2; CDR3 length: 14; D gene: -; CDR3 DNA: TGTGCCTGGAGTGGGGGCCGAATCAACTATGGCTACACCTTC; CDR3 protein: CAWSGGRINYGYTF
V gene: TRBV29-1; J gene: TRBJ1-1; CDR3 length: 11; D gene: -; CDR3 DNA: TGCAGCGTTGAGAGGCCCACTGAAGCTTTCTTT; CDR3 protein: CSVERPTEAFF
V gene: TRBV6-2/TRBV6-3; J gene: TRBJ2-5; CDR3 length: 13; D gene: -; CDR3 DNA: TGTGCCAGCAGTTACTGGCATCAAGAGACCCAGTACTTC; CDR3 protein: CASSYWHQETQYF
V gene: TRBV6-5; J gene: TRBJ1-1; CDR3 length: 15; D gene: -; CDR3 DNA: TGTGCCAGCAGTTACTCACGGACATCGAACACTGAAGCTTTCTTT; CDR3 protein: CASSYSRTSNTEAFF
V gene: TRBV19; J gene: TRBJ2-5; CDR3 length: 12; D gene: TRBD1; CDR3 DNA: TGTGCCACTGGGGACAGGGGTGAGACCCAGTACTTC; CDR3 protein: CATGDRGETQYF
V gene: TRBV9; J gene: TRBJ2-2; CDR3 length: 16; D gene: TRBD1; CDR3 DNA: TGTGCCAGCAGCCAGACCGGGACAGTACTCACCGGGGAGCTGTTTTTT; CDR3 protein: CASSQTGTVLTGELFF
V gene: TRBV7-2; J gene: TRBJ1-6; CDR3 length: 13; D gene: -; CDR3 DNA: TGTGCCAGCAGCTTGCGGGGGGCGTCACCCCTCCACTTT; CDR3 protein: CASSLRGASPLHF
V gene: TRBV5-6; J gene: TRBJ2-5; CDR3 length: 14; D gene: TRBD1; CDR3 DNA: TGTGCCAGCAGCGACGGGACAGGGTTGGAGACCCAGTACTTC; CDR3 protein: CASSDGTGLETQYF
V gene: TRBV9; J gene: TRBJ1-1; CDR3 length: 15; D gene: -; CDR3 DNA: TGTGCCAGCAGCGTAGAGGCAGGGCTCTTATCCGAAGCTTTCTTT; CDR3 protein: CASSVEAGLLSEAFF
V gene: TRBV15; J gene: TRBJ1-3; CDR3 length: 14; D gene: -; CDR3 DNA: TGTGCCACCGGGGCACCGGGCTCTGGAAACACCATATATTTT; CDR3 protein: CATGAPGSGNTIYF
V gene: TRBV5-1; J gene: TRBJ1-1; CDR3 length: 15; D gene: TRBD1; CDR3 DNA: TGCGCCAGCAGCTTACGGGACAGAATTAACACTGAAGCTTTCTTT; CDR3 protein: CASSLRDRINTEAFF
V gene: TRBV5-1; J gene: TRBJ1-1; CDR3 length: 12; D gene: -; CDR3 DNA: TGCGCCAGCAGCTTGACTAACACTGAAGCTTTCTTT; CDR3 protein: CASSLTNTEAFF
V gene: TRBV28; J gene: TRBJ2-7; CDR3 length: 19; D gene: TRBD2; CDR3 DNA: TGTGCCAGCAGCGGGGATACTGGGACTAGCTTCTGGCCAGTGAAGGAGCAGTACTTC; CDR3 protein: CASSGDTGTSFWPVKEQYF
V gene: TRBV11-2; J gene: TRBJ2-1; CDR3 length: 17; D gene: TRBD1; CDR3 DNA: TGTGCCAGCAGCTTAGGAAACTCGGGACAGGGGACAGATGAGCAGTTCTTC; CDR3 protein: CASSLGNSGQGTDEQFF
V gene: TRBV6-1; J gene: TRBJ2-3; CDR3 length: 15; D gene: TRBD2; CDR3 DNA: TGTGCCAGCAGTGATGCGGCGGGGGGGCGGGATACGCAGTATTTT; CDR3 protein: CASSDAAGGRDTQYF
V gene: TRBV2; J gene: TRBJ1-1; CDR3 length: 12; D gene: -; CDR3 DNA: TGTGCCAGCAGTGACAGGGGCACTGAAGCTTTCTTT; CDR3 protein: CASSDRGTEAFF
V gene: TRBV14; J gene: TRBJ1-1; CDR3 length: 14; D gene: -; CDR3 DNA: TGTGCCAGCAGCTTCCGAACCACTGTCGATGAAGCTTTCTTT; CDR3 protein: CASSFRTTVDEAFF
V gene: TRBV2; J gene: TRBJ1-2; CDR3 length: 13; D gene: -; CDR3 DNA: TGTGCCAGCAGTGAGGGAGCAGGCGGAGGCTACACCTTC; CDR3 protein: CASSEGAGGGYTF
V gene: TRBV9; J gene: TRBJ2-5; CDR3 length: 15; D gene: -; CDR3 DNA: TGTGCCAGCAGCGTAGGTCAAGGGGGTCTAGGGACCCAGTACTTC; CDR3 protein: CASSVGQGGLGTQYF
V gene: TRBV7-9; J gene: TRBJ1-6; CDR3 length: 13; D gene: -; CDR3 DNA: TGTGCCAGCACCTTTAGTGCAAATTCACCCCTCCACTTT; CDR3 protein: CASTFSANSPLHF
V gene: TRBV19; J gene: TRBJ2-3; CDR3 length: 16; D gene: -; CDR3 DNA: TGTGCCAGTAGTACCGCCCTGCGGGGTAGGACAGATACGCAGTATTTT; CDR3 protein: CASSTALRGRTDTQYF
V gene: TRBV6-4; J gene: TRBJ1-5; CDR3 length: 15; D gene: TRBD1; CDR3 DNA: TGTGCCAGCAGTGAGGGGACAGGGCTCAATCAGCCCCAGCATTTT; CDR3 protein: CASSEGTGLNQPQHF
V gene: TRBV14; J gene: TRBJ1-6; CDR3 length: 15; D gene: -; CDR3 DNA: TGTGCCAGCAGCCAAGCGGTTTGGGCAGGCTCACCCCTCCACTTT; CDR3 protein: CASSQAVWAGSPLHF
V gene: TRBV7-2; J gene: TRBJ1-2; CDR3 length: 16; D gene: -; CDR3 DNA: TGTGCCAGCAGCTTAGTTCAGGGAAGTCCTAACTATGGCTACACCTTC; CDR3 protein: CASSLVQGSPNYGYTF
V gene: TRBV28; J gene: TRBJ2-1; CDR3 length: 13; D gene: -; CDR3 DNA: TGTGCCAGCAGCTTTACAGGGCCGGGTGAGCAGTTCTTC; CDR3 protein: CASSFTGPGEQFF
V gene: TRBV15; J gene: TRBJ2-5; CDR3 length: 15; D gene: TRBD1; CDR3 DNA: TGTGCCACCAGCAGGAGGGGACAGGGACAAGAGACCCAGTACTTC; CDR3 protein: CATSRRGQGQETQYF